The rows below give T cell receptor beta chains drawn from one sample of a study of blood T cell repertoires in COVID-19. Profiling relied on immunoSEQ multiplex PCR, and the TCRdb table lists in-frame clones only, not all of them. The data contain roughly 500,000 clones, about 88% of them seen just once; the ten biggest clones take up around 7.9%. Sequencing was carried out using PBMCs or T cells enriched from blood (not recorded which). These receptors originate from a woman aged 60-70 years who had recovered from COVID-19. The CDR3 runs from the conserved cysteine through the conserved F or W. A D gene is named only where the DNA matches it firmly. For some rows the clone size is stated as once, few or many, or as a class when expanded; others skip it.

18 - TRBJ1-1 TRBD1 TRBV9 CASSVDPWTDRGNTEAFF TGTGCCAGCAGCGTAGACCCCTGGACGGACAGGGGCAACACTGAAGCTTTCTTT
12 few TRBJ1-2 - TRBV28 CASRTNNYGYTF TGTGCCAGCAGAACAAACAACTATGGCTACACCTTC
15 - TRBJ1-4 TRBD1 TRBV2 CASSDRTGGLEKLFF TGTGCCAGCAGCGACAGGACAGGGGGGCTCGAAAAACTGTTTTTT
14 - TRBJ1-4 TRBD1 TRBV5-5 CASSLGGAEEKLFF TGTGCCAGCAGCCTAGGGGGCGCCGAGGAAAAACTGTTTTTT
12 - TRBJ1-6 - TRBV24-1 CATSGGNSPLHF TGTGCCACCAGTGGCGGGAATTCACCCCTCCACTTT
13 few TRBJ1-1 TRBD1 TRBV29-1 CSVGGQGVTEAFF TGCAGCGTTGGGGGACAGGGAGTGACTGAAGCTTTCTTT
15 - TRBJ2-5 TRBD2 TRBV29-1 CSVWTSGGPKETQYF TGCAGCGTTTGGACTAGCGGGGGGCCGAAAGAGACCCAGTACTTC
17 - TRBJ1-4 TRBD1 TRBV11-2 CASSLIRGQGAPAKLFF TGTGCCAGCAGCTTAATAAGGGGACAGGGGGCTCCGGCAAAACTGTTTTTT
16 - TRBJ1-5 TRBD1 TRBV18 CASSPGTGGSNQPQHF TGTGCCAGCTCACCAGGGACAGGGGGGAGCAATCAGCCCCAGCATTTT
12 once TRBJ1-5 - TRBV6-5 CACSERKEPQHF TGTGCATGTAGTGAGCGGAAAGAGCCCCAGCATTTT
15 - TRBJ2-5 TRBD1 TRBV10-3 CAISAGTAGQETQYF TGTGCCATCAGTGCCGGGACAGCAGGGCAAGAGACCCAGTACTTC
13 - TRBJ1-1 - TRBV7-9 CASSRQPNTEAFF TGTGCCAGCAGCCGACAGCCCAACACTGAAGCTTTCTTT
15 - TRBJ1-4 - TRBV18 CASSQGLQGGEKLFF TGTGCCAGCTCACAGGGCTTGCAGGGAGGTGAAAAACTGTTTTTT
16 few TRBJ2-5 TRBD2 TRBV4-2 CASSPGLAGTSETQYF TGTGCCAGCAGCCCCGGACTAGCGGGGACCTCCGAGACCCAGTACTTC
13 - TRBJ1-2 TRBD1 TRBV6-5 CASRPTGNYGYTF TGTGCCAGCAGGCCGACAGGGAACTATGGCTACACCTTC
15 - TRBJ2-2 - TRBV5-1 CASSFLGGITGELFF TGCGCCAGCAGCTTTTTAGGGGGAATAACCGGGGAGCTGTTTTTT
14 - TRBJ2-3 - TRBV27 CASNWGGRTDTQYF TGTGCCAGCAACTGGGGGGGCCGCACAGATACGCAGTATTTT
12 - TRBJ2-2 - TRBV5-5 CASTPGPGELFF TGTGCCAGCACCCCAGGCCCCGGGGAGCTGTTTTTT
17 - TRBJ2-6 - TRBV11-2 CASSRRGSTAGANVLTF TGTGCCAGCAGCCGCCGTGGGTCGACAGCTGGGGCCAACGTCCTGACTTTC
15 - TRBJ2-1 - TRBV7-9 CASSLPGGGNNEQFF TGTGCCAGCAGCTTACCCGGTGGAGGAAACAATGAGCAGTTCTTC
10 - TRBJ1-2 - TRBV5-1 CAHARGCYTF TGCGCCCACGCGAGGGGGTGCTACACCTTC
18 once TRBJ1-3 - TRBV5-1 CASSLGGTNKISGNTIYF TGCGCCAGCAGCTTGGGCGGGACTAATAAGATCTCTGGAAACACCATATATTTT
15 - TRBJ1-2 TRBD1 TRBV11-2 CASSLDLTGDYGYTF TGTGCCAGCAGCTTAGATCTGACAGGGGACTATGGCTACACCTTC
11 - TRBJ2-2 - TRBV10-3 CAIGGTGELFF TGTGCCATCGGCGGCACCGGGGAGCTGTTTTTT
11 - TRBJ1-5 - TRBV6-5 CASRGGEPQHF TGTGCCAGCAGGGGGGGGGAGCCCCAGCATTTT
14 few TRBJ1-1 - TRBV2 CASLVESGYTEAFF TGTGCCAGCTTGGTCGAATCAGGGTACACTGAAGCTTTCTTT
19 - TRBJ1-2 - TRBV11-2 CASSLGLSGGGRTNYGYTF TGTGCCAGCAGCTTAGGACTCTCGGGCGGAGGGAGAACCAACTATGGCTACACCTTC
14 - TRBJ1-1 TRBD1 TRBV5-4 CASSIQGMNTEAFF TGTGCCAGCAGCATACAGGGGATGAACACTGAAGCTTTCTTT
14 - TRBJ2-3 TRBD2 TRBV7-2 CASRTSVGTDTQYF TGTGCCAGCAGGACTAGCGTCGGCACAGATACGCAGTATTTT
15 - TRBJ1-2 - TRBV4-1 CASSQDPREVYGYTF TGCGCCAGCAGCCAAGATCCGAGGGAGGTCTATGGCTACACCTTC
15 - TRBJ2-1 TRBD2 TRBV2 CASSLRGGDRDEQFF TGTGCCAGCAGCCTCCGGGGGGGGGATAGAGATGAGCAGTTCTTC
15 - TRBJ1-4 - TRBV7-2 CASSLAGQGGEKLFF TGTGCCAGCAGCTTAGCGGGGCAGGGAGGTGAAAAACTGTTTTTT
14 - TRBJ2-2 - TRBV29-1 CSAEVGANTGELFF TGCAGCGCCGAGGTCGGCGCGAACACCGGGGAGCTGTTTTTT
16 - TRBJ1-1 - TRBV30 CAWTPPLGRLNTEAFF TGTGCCTGGACCCCGCCTCTAGGCAGATTGAACACTGAAGCTTTCTTT
16 many TRBJ2-7 - TRBV15 CATSRVGKQGSYEQYF TGTGCCACCAGCAGAGTCGGGAAACAGGGCTCCTACGAGCAGTACTTC
15 - TRBJ1-2 - TRBV19 CASSRQFGANYGYTF TGTGCCAGTAGCAGACAGTTCGGAGCTAACTATGGCTACACCTTC
11 - TRBJ2-1 - TRBV30 CAWSGTHEQFF TGTGCCTGGAGTGGGACACATGAGCAGTTCTTC
15 - TRBJ1-6 TRBD1 TRBV9 CAPPEGRGYNSPLHF TGTGCCCCCCCCGAGGGCAGGGGGTATAATTCACCCCTCCACTTT
14 - TRBJ1-2 TRBD1 TRBV27 CASAGGGTSYGYTF TGTGCCAGCGCCGGAGGGGGCACCTCCTATGGCTACACCTTC
14 - TRBJ2-7 - TRBV7-6 CASSLSTGLYEQYF TGTGCCAGCAGCCTCTCGACAGGACTCTACGAGCAGTACTTC
16 - TRBJ2-3 - TRBV6-5 CASSYAGRGTVDTQYF TGTGCCAGCAGTTACGCGGGTCGGGGGACAGTGGATACGCAGTATTTT
15 - TRBJ1-1 - TRBV7-9 CASSPSRGSWTEAFF TGTGCCAGCAGCCCTAGCAGGGGATCATGGACTGAAGCTTTCTTT
14 - TRBJ2-3 TRBD2 TRBV4-1 CASSQELAADTQYF TGCGCCAGCAGCCAAGAGCTAGCGGCAGATACGCAGTATTTT
13 - TRBJ1-1 - TRBV4-1 CASSPLTQGNAFF TGCGCCAGCAGCCCATTAACTCAGGGGAATGCTTTCTTT
11 - TRBJ1-2 - TRBV20-1 CSASLNYGYTF TGCAGTGCTTCCCTAAATTATGGCTACACCTTC
12 - TRBJ2-5 TRBD1 TRBV3-1/TRBV3-2 CASRDRGETQYF TGTGCCAGCAGGGACAGGGGAGAGACCCAGTACTTC
18 - TRBJ2-1 TRBD1 TRBV5-8 CASSSGTGAFGSYNEQFF TGTGCCAGCAGCTCTGGGACAGGGGCATTTGGCTCCTACAATGAGCAGTTCTTC
11 - TRBJ1-2 - TRBV9 CASAGNYGYTF TGTGCCAGCGCAGGGAACTATGGCTACACCTTC
14 - TRBJ2-1 - TRBV10-3 CATRGGASGNEQFF TGTGCCACTAGGGGGGGGGCCTCGGGTAATGAGCAGTTCTTC
12 - TRBJ2-1 TRBD1 TRBV24-1 CATSAGGNEQFF TGTGCCACCAGTGCAGGGGGCAATGAGCAGTTCTTC
15 - TRBJ2-3 - TRBV5-1 CASSLSIAATDTQYF TGCGCCAGCAGCTTGTCGATCGCGGCCACAGATACGCAGTATTTT
15 - TRBJ1-6 TRBD1 TRBV30 CAWRWRTGRISPLHF TGTGCCTGGAGATGGCGGACAGGGAGAATTTCACCCCTCCACTTT
14 - TRBJ2-2 - TRBV27 CASSLGAGAGELFF TGTGCCAGCAGTTTAGGTGCAGGGGCCGGGGAGCTGTTTTTT
14 - TRBJ2-2 - TRBV27 CASSLSVPTGELFF TGTGCCAGCAGTTTGAGCGTCCCTACCGGGGAGCTGTTTTTT
14 - TRBJ2-4 TRBD2 TRBV27 CASTPTGGKNIQYF TGTGCCAGCACCCCCACGGGGGGCAAAAACATTCAGTACTTC
18 - TRBJ2-6 TRBD1 TRBV5-1 CASSSTGQGFSGANVLTF TGCGCCAGTAGCTCGACGGGACAGGGATTCTCTGGGGCCAACGTCCTGACTTTC
14 - TRBJ1-1 - TRBV2 CASSVAPGNTEAFF TGTGCCAGCAGTGTAGCACCGGGGAACACTGAAGCTTTCTTT
17 - TRBJ2-1 TRBD1 TRBV27 CASSFRPGTEEYNEQFF TGTGCCAGCAGTTTTCGACCCGGGACAGAAGAATACAATGAGCAGTTCTTC
14 - TRBJ1-1 - TRBV6-6 CASRTPITGPEAFF TGTGCCAGCAGAACCCCTATCACAGGGCCTGAAGCTTTCTTT
13 - TRBJ1-2 TRBD1 TRBV5-4 CASSGDSLYGYTF TGTGCCAGCAGCGGGGACAGTCTCTATGGCTACACCTTC